This T cell receptor (beta chain) was observed in a study of T-cell memory formation after mild COVID-19. Study-wide findings and caveats: CD4+ contracting clones lay mainly in CM and EM, CD8+ ones in EMRA.

TCRdb redid the calling of the 5' RACE reads with MiXCR, one entry per CDR3 protein. Counted here are approximately 270,000 distinct CDR3 sequences, around 15% occurring once; the ten biggest clones make up roughly 25%. Concerning this clonotype: The antigen is unknown.

CDR3 length equals 17 residues. V shed 5 bases and J 5 bases; nucleotides not matched to a gene: 14. The specimen sequenced was PBMCs or a T cell subset sorted from them (not recorded which). This clonotype was sampled from a man younger than 30 who had mild COVID-19 (a few samples of this study predate the infection). Cell type and time point are not known. The chain has TRBV12-3 or TRBV12-4 and TRBJ1-5; 8 bases are a match to TRBD1. The CDR3 DNA sequence: TGTGCCAGCAGTCCAGGGGAACTGGACAGGGTGGATCAGCCCCAGCATTTT. Residues: CASSPGELDRVDQPQHF.